This section outlines one TCR beta chain sequence together with its context. The CDR3 spans 11 residues. In germline, CDR1 is MNHNY, CDR2 SVGAGI (reference sequence). Deletions cut 9 bases from V and 0 bases from J, with 5 bases between. Authors' methods: The authors estimated nucleated cell counts from reference gene primer amplification. Produced via immunoSEQ multiplex PCR; TCRdb's table is partial and in-frame only. V and J calls and clone size are as listed in that table; D and trimming were resolved from the DNA. Counted here are a few hundred thousand clones, 86% occurring once; the ten biggest clones make up approximately 4%. This sample stems from a study of blood T cell repertoires in COVID-19. Study-wide background: The origin of the acute and convalescent COVID-19 samples was the United States, Italy and Spain. PBMCs, B-cell-depleted T cells, or T cells were the source of the cDNA or gDNA that made up the material.

The rearrangement joins TRBV6-6 to TRBJ1-2; D unclear. The sample taken for sequencing was peripheral blood. This sequence was found in a man between 18 and 35 years old with active or convalescent COVID-19. The CDR3 DNA sequence: TGTGCCAGTCAGGCTAACTATGGCTACACCTTC. Residues: CASQANYGYTF.